A single sample is the source of the 11 T cell receptor beta chains below, sequenced in a study of CD8+ T cells in alopecia areata. As the sequencing template, cDNA was produced by extracting RNA and reverse transcribing it. The protocol was immunoSEQ multiplex PCR, while the TCRdb copy is restricted to in-frame clones and leaves out a portion. The sample gives over 50,000 clones, more than 40% of which show up once; 15% to 20% is in the top ten. The sequencing used CD8+ T cells sorted from blood, collected at week 0. These receptors were obtained from a human donor with alopecia areata.

CDR3 nucleotides: TGTGCCAGCAGCCCCCATGCCGGGGAGCTGTTTTTT. Protein sequence: CASSPHAGELFF. This rearrangement joins TRBV7-2 to TRBJ2-2; unclear D gene. CDR1 and CDR2 (germline): SGHTA, FQGNSA. Trimming shortened V by 5 bases and J by 6 bases, and 7 bases separated the two germline ends. This CDR3 comprises 12 residues.

This clone was seen a few times. The rearrangement joins TRBV7-6 to TRBJ2-7; D not resolved. CDR3 length equals 13 residues. The ends were cut back, 5 bases at V and 3 bases at J, with 11 bases in the middle. The germline CDR1 and CDR2 sequences are SGHVS and FNYEAQ. This CDR3 reads CASSPRVDYEQYF. CDR3 DNA: TGTGCCAGCAGCCCCCGAGTAGACTACGAGCAGTACTTC. Together with reference TRBV7-6 and TRBJ2-7, the CDR3 gives the full variable domain: GAGVSQSPRYKVTKRGQDVALRCDPISGHVSLYWYRQALGQGPEFLTYFNYEAQQDKSGLPNDRFSAERPEGSISTLTIQRTEQRDSAMYRCASSPRVDYEQYFGPGTRLTVT.

The chain couples TRBV7-9 to TRBJ2-1, with 7 bases that match TRBD2. CDR1 and CDR2 (germline): SEHNR, FQNEAQ (reference sequence). This CDR3 comprises 14 residues. V lost 8 bases, J lost 4 bases, and 8 bases stayed unmatched. Written as DNA, the CDR3 is TGTGCCAGCTGGCAAGCGGGACCGTACAATGAGCAGTTCTTC. Its translation: CASWQAGPYNEQFF.

This clone was observed a few times. This chain links TRBV4-1 with TRBJ2-2, with D perhaps matching TRBD2 (5 bases). Germline lookup yields CDR1 MGHRA and CDR2 YSYEKL. Trimming took 3 bases from V and 4 from J, leaving 6 bases between them. The CDR3 consists of 13 residues. CDR3 residues: CASSHEGTGELFF. DNA of the CDR3: TGCGCCAGCAGCCATGAGGGCACCGGGGAGCTGTTTTTT.

The chain recombines TRBV19 with TRBJ1-1; D is possibly TRBD1 (5 bases). CDR3 length: 14 amino acids. The germline CDR1 and CDR2 sequences are LNHDA and SQIVND (reference sequence). V lost 5 bases and J lost 4, with 14 bases in between. CDR3 in amino acids: CASSASWTFTEAFF. CDR3 sequence (DNA): TGTGCCAGTAGTGCCTCCTGGACATTCACTGAAGCTTTCTTT.

The chain links TRBV25-1 to TRBJ2-3; TRBD2 matches 15 bases. Germline-derived CDR1 and CDR2 are MGHDK and SYGVNS. The CDR3 has 17 residues. V trimming: 5 bases; J trimming: 4 bases; junction bases outside the gene matches: 7. The CDR3 DNA sequence: TGTGCCAGCAGTCAAGGACTAGCGGGAGGGTTCCCAGATACGCAGTATTTT. This encodes CASSQGLAGGFPDTQYF.

The rearrangement links TRBV7-9 to TRBJ2-1, with unresolved D. The germline V gene encodes CDR1 SEHNR and CDR2 FQNEAQ (reference sequence). The ends were cut back, 2 bases at V and 7 bases at J, with 6 bases in the middle. CDR3 length: 12 residues. CDR3 bases: TGTGCCAGCAGCTTAAGTGGGAATGAGCAGTTCTTC. Translating gives CASSLSGNEQFF.

The chain is built from TRBV15 and TRBJ1-2; 7 bases are shared with TRBD1. The CDR3 extends over 15 amino acids. J lost 6 bases, V lost 0 bases, and 7 bases had no gene match. Germline V gives CDR1 LNHNV, CDR2 YYDKDF (reference sequence). The CDR3 DNA sequence: TGTGCCACCAGCAGAGATGCAGGGGGAGGCCATGGCTACACCTTC. Encoded protein: CATSRDAGGGHGYTF. Complete variable domain (other parts from reference TRBV15 and TRBJ1-2): DAMVIQNPRYQVTQFGKPVTLSCSQTLNHNVMYWYQQKSSQAPKLLFHYYDKDFNNEADTPDNFQSRRPNTSFCFLDIRSPGLGDTAMYLCATSRDAGGGHGYTFGSGTRLTVV.

The rearrangement links TRBV28 to TRBJ2-2, with D perhaps matching TRBD1 (6 bases). V lost 3 bases, J lost 8 bases, and 13 bases lay in between. This CDR3 comprises 14 residues. Germline CDR1 is MDHEN and CDR2 is SYDVKM. Written as DNA, the CDR3 is TGTGCCAGCAGTTTCTACAGGGCGGGTGGGGAGCTGTTTTTT. Translated: CASSFYRAGGELFF. Drawing the rest from reference TRBV28 and TRBJ2-2, the complete variable domain is DVKVTQSSRYLVKRTGEKVFLECVQDMDHENMFWYRQDPGLGLRLIYFSYDVKMKEKGDIPEGYSVSREKKERFSLILESASTNQTSMYLCASSFYRAGGELFFGEGSRLTVL.

This clone was detected a few times. CDR3: CASSQDTSGLAPYEQYF. The CDR3 DNA sequence: TGCGCCAGCAGCCAAGATACGAGTGGACTAGCCCCCTACGAGCAGTACTTC. V gene TRBV4-1 combines with J gene TRBJ2-7; 8 nucleotides agree with TRBD2. V was clipped by 0 bases and J by 2 bases; unmatched bases: 9. Germline V lookup: CDR1 MGHRA, CDR2 YSYEKL. The CDR3 extends over 17 amino acids.

This clone is categorized as medium-sized. The rearrangement joins TRBV7-2 to TRBJ1-5; no reliable D call. CDR3 length: 12 residues. The germline V gene encodes CDR1 SGHTA and CDR2 FQGNSA. V lost 6 bases and J 2 bases, leaving 5 bases between the germline ends. The CDR3 sequence is CASRVGNQPQHF. The CDR3 nucleotides are TGTGCCAGCAGGGTTGGCAATCAGCCCCAGCATTTT. Drawing the rest from reference TRBV7-2 and TRBJ1-5, the complete variable domain is GAGVSQSPSNKVTEKGKDVELRCDPISGHTALYWYRQSLGQGLEFLIYFQGNSAPDKSGLPSDRFSAERTGGSVSTLTIQRTQQEDSAVYLCASRVGNQPQHFGDGTRLSIL.